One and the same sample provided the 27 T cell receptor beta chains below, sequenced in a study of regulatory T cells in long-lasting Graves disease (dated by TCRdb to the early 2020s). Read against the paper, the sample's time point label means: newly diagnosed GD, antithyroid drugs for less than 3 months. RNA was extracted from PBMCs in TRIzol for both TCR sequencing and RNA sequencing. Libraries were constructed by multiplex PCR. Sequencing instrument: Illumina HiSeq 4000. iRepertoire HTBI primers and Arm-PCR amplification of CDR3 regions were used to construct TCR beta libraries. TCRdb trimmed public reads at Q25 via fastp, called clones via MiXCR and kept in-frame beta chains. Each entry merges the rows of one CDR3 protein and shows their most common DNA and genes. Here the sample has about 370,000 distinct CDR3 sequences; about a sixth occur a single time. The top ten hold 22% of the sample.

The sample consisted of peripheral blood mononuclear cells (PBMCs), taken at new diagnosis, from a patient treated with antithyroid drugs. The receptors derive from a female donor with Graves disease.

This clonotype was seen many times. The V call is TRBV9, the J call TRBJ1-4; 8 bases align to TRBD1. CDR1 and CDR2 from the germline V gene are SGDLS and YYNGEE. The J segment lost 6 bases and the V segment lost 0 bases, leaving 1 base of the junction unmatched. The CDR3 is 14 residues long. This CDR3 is CASSVAGGDEKLFF. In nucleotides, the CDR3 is TGTGCCAGCAGCGTAGCAGGGGGCGATGAAAAACTGTTTTTT.

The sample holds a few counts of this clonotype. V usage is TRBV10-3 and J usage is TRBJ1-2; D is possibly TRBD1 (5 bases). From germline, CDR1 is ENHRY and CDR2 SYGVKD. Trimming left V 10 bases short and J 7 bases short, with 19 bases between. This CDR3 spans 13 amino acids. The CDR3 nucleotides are TGTGCCACACTCCGGGACGGGTCGGGTGGCTACACCTTC. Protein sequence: CATLRDGSGGYTF.

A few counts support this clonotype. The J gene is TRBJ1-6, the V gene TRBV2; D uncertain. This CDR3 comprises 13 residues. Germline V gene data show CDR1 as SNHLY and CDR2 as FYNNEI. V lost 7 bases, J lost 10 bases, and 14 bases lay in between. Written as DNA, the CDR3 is TGTGCCAGCAAACGGGAGAGTCGGTCACCCCTCCACTTT. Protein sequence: CASKRESRSPLHF.

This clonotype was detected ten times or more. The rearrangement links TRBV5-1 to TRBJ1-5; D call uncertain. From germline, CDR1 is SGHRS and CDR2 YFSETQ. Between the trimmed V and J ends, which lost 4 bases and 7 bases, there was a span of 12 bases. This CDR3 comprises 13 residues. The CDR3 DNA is TGCGCCAGCAGCCCGGGGATGGGACAGCCCCAGCATTTT. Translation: CASSPGMGQPQHF.

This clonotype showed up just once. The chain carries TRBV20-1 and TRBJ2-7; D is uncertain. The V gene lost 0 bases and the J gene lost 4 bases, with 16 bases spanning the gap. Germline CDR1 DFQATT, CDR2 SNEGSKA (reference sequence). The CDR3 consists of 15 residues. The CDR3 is CSARDPGPKLYEQYF. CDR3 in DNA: TGCAGTGCTAGAGATCCAGGACCGAAACTATACGAGCAGTACTTC.

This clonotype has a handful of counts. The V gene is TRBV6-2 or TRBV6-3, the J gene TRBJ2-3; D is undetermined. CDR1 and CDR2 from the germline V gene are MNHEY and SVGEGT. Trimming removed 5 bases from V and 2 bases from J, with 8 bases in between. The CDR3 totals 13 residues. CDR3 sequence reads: CASSDSPTDTQYF. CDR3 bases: TGTGCCAGCAGTGATTCCCCCACAGATACGCAGTATTTT.

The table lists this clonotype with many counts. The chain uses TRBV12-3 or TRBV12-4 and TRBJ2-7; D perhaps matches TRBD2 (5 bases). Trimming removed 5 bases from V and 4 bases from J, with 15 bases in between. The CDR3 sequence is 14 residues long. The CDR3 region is CASSPAGGPYEQYF. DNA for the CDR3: TGTGCCAGCAGTCCGGCGGGCGGGCCGTACGAGCAGTACTTC.

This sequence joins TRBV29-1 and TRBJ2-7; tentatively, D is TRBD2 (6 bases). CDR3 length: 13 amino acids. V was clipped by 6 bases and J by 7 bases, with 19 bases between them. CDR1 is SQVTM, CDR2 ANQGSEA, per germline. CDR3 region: CSVPGLLSQEQYF. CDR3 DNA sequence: TGCAGCGTCCCGGGACTCTTATCCCAGGAGCAGTACTTC.

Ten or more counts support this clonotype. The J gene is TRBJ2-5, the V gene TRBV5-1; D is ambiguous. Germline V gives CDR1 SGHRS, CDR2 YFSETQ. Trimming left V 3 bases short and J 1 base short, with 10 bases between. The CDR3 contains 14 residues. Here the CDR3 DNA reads TGCGCCAGCAGCTCTAACAGCCCCCAAGAGACCCAGTACTTC. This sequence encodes CASSSNSPQETQYF. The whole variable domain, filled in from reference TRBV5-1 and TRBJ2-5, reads KAGVTQTPRYLIKTRGQQVTLSCSPISGHRSVSWYQQTPGQGLQFLFEYFSETQRNKGNFPGRFSGRQFSNSRSEMNVSTLELGDSALYLCASSSNSPQETQYFGPGTRLLVL.

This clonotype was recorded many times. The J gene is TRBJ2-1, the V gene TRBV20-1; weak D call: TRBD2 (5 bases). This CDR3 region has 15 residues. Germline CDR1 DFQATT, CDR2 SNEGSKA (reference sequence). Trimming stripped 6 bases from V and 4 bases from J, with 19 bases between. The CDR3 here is CSAQTRGPLYNEQFF. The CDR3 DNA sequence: TGCAGTGCCCAAACAAGAGGGCCGCTGTACAATGAGCAGTTCTTC.

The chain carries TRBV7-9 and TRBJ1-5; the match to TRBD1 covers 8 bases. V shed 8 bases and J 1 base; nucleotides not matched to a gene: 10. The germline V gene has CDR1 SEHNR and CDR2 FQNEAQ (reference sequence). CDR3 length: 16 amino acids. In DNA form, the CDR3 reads TGTGCCAGCCAAATAGCCTACAGGGGGAGCAATCAGCCCCAGCATTTT. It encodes CASQIAYRGSNQPQHF. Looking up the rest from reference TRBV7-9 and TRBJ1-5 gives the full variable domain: DTGVSQNPRHKITKRGQNVTFRCDPISEHNRLYWYRQTLGQGPEFLTYFQNEAQLEKSRLLSDRFSAERPKGSFSTLEIQRTEQGDSAMYLCASQIAYRGSNQPQHFGDGTRLSIL.

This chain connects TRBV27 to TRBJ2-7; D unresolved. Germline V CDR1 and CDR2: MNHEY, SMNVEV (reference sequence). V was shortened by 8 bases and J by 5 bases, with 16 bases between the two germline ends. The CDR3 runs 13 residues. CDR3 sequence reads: CASSPYTVDEQYF. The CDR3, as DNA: TGTGCCAGCTCACCCTACACAGTCGACGAGCAGTACTTC.

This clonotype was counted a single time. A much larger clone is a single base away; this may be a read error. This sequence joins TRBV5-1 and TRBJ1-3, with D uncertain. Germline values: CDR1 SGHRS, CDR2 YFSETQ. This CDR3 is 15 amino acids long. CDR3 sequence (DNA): TGCGCCAGCAGCTCCAGCGTTCCATCTGGAGACACCATATATTTT. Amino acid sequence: CASSSSVPSGDTIYF.

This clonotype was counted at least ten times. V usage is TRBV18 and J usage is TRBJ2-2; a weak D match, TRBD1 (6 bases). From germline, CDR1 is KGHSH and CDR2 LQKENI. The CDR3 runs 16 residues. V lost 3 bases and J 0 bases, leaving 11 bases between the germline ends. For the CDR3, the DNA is TGTGCCAGCTCACCTCCCGGGACACCGAACACCGGGGAGCTGTTTTTT. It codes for CASSPPGTPNTGELFF.

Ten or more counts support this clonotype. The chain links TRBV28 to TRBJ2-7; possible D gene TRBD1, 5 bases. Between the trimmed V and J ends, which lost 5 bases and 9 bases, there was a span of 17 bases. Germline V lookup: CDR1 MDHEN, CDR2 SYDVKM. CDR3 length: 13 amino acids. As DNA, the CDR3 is TGTGCCAGCAGTCCCGCGGACAAGGGCGGGCAGTACTTC. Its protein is CASSPADKGGQYF.

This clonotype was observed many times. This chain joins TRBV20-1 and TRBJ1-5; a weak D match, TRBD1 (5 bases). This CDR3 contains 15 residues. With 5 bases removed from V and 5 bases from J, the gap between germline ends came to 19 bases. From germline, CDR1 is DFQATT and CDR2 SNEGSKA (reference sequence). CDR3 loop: CSASGLAWDHQPQHF. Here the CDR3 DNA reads TGCAGTGCTTCCGGACTCGCTTGGGACCATCAGCCCCAGCATTTT.

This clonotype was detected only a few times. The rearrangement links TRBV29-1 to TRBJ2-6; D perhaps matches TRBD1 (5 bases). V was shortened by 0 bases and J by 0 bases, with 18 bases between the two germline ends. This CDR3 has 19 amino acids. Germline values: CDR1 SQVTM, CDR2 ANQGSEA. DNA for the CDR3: TGCAGCGTTGAAGAGGCAGGTCAGGGCCCTTCCTCTGGGGCCAACGTCCTGACTTTC. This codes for CSVEEAGQGPSSGANVLTF.

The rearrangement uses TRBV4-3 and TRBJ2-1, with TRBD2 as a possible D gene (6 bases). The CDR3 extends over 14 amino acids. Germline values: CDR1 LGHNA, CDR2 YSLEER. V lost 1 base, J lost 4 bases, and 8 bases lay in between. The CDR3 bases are TGCGCCAGCAGCCAAGGCGGGGATTACAATGAGCAGTTCTTC. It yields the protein CASSQGGDYNEQFF.

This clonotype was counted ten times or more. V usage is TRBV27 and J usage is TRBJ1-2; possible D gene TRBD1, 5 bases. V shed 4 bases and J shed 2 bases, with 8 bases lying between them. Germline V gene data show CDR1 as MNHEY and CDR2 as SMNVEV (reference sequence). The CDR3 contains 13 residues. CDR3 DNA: TGTGCCAGCAGTTCACAGGACAACTATGGCTACACCTTC. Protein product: CASSSQDNYGYTF.

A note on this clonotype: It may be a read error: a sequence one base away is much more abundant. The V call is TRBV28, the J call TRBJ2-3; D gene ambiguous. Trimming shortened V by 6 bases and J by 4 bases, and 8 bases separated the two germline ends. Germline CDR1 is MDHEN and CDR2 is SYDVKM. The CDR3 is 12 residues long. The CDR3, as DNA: TGTGCCAGCAGGTCGGGCCCAGATACGCAGTATTTT. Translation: CASRSGPDTQYF. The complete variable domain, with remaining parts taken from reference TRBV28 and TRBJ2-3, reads DVKVTQSSRYLVKRTGEKVFLECVQDMDHENMFWYRQDPGLGLRLIYFSYDVKMKEKGDIPEGYSVSREKKERFSLILESASTNQTSMYLCASRSGPDTQYFGPGTRLTVL.

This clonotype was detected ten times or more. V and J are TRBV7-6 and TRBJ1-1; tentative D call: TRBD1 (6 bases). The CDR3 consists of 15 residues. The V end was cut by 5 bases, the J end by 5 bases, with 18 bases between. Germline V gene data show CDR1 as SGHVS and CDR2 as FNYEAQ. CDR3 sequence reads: CASSPGTTWRTEAFF. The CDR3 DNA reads TGTGCCAGCAGCCCTGGGACAACCTGGCGGACTGAAGCTTTCTTT.

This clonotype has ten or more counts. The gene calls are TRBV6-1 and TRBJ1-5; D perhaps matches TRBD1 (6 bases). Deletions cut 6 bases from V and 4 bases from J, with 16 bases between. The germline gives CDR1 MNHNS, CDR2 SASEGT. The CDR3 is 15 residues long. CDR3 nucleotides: TGTGCCAGCAGACTGGGACATTTTTGGAATCAGCCCCAGCATTTT. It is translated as CASRLGHFWNQPQHF.

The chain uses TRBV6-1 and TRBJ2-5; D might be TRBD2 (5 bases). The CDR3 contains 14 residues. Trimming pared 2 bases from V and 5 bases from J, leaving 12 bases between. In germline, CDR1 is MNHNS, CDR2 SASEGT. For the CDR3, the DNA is TGTGCCAGCAGTGAAAACACTAGTAAGGAGACCCAGTACTTC. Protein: CASSENTSKETQYF.

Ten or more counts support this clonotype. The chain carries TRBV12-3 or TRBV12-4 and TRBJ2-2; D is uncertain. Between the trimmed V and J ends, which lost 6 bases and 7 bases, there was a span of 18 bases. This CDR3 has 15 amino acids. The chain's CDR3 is CASRIRTEKGGELFF. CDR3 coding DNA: TGTGCCAGCAGGATCAGGACGGAAAAGGGCGGGGAGCTGTTTTTT.

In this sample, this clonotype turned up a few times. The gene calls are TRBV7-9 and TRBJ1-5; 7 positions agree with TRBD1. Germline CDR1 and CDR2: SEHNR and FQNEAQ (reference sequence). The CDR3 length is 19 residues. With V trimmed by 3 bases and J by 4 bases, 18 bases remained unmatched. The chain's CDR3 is CASSFLVGTEGFGNQPQHF. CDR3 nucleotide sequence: TGTGCCAGCAGCTTCCTAGTCGGGACAGAAGGCTTTGGTAATCAGCCCCAGCATTTT.

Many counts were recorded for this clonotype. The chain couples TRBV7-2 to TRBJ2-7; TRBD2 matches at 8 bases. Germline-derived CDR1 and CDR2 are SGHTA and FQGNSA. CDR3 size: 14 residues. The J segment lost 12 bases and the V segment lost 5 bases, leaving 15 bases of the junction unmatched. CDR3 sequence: CASSPDPLAALAYF. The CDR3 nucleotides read TGTGCCAGCAGCCCGGACCCACTAGCGGCCCTAGCGTACTTC.

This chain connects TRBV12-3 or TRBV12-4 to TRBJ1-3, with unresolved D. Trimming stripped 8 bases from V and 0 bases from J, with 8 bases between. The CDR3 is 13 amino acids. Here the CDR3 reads CASRRPSGNTIYF. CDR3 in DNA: TGTGCCAGCCGCCGCCCCTCTGGAAACACCATATATTTT.